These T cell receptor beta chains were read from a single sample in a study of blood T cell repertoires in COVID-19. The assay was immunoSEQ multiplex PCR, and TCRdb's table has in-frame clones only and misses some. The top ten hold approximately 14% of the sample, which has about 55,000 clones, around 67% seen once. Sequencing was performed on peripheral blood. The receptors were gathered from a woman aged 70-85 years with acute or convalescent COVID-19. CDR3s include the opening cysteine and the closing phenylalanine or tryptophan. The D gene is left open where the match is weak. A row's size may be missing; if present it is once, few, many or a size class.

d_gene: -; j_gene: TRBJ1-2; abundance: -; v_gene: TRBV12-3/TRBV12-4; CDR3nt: TGTGCCAGCACCAAAGGGGGGGCATTCGGCTACACCTTC; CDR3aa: CASTKGGAFGYTF
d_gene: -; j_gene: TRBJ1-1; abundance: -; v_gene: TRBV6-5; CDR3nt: TGTGCCAGCAGTTACGGGGAGGGGAACACTGAAGCTTTCTTT; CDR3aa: CASSYGEGNTEAFF
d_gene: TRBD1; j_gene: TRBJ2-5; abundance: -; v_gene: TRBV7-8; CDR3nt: TGTGCCAGCAGTCGAACAGGGGGCCAAGAGACCCAGTACTTC; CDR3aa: CASSRTGGQETQYF
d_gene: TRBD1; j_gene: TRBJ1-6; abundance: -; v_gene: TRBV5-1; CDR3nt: TGCGCCAGCAGCTTGGCCGGGACAGGGGTTAATTCACCCCTCCACTTT; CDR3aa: CASSLAGTGVNSPLHF
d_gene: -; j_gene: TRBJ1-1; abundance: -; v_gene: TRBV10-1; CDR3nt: TGCGCCAGCAGTGAGAAGTCGGTGACTGAAGCTTTCTTT; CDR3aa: CASSEKSVTEAFF
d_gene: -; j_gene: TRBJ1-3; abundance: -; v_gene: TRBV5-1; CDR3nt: TGCGCCAGCAGCCAAGACACCGGCTCTGGAAACACCATATATTTT; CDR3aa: CASSQDTGSGNTIYF
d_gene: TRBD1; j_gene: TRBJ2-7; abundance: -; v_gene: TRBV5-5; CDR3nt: TGTGCCAGCAGCTACTCCGGGACAGGGCGCGAGCAGTACTTC; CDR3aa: CASSYSGTGREQYF
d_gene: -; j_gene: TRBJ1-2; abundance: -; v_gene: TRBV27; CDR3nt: TGTGCCAGCAGTTTCCTGATGGGGGCTGGTGGCTACACCTTC; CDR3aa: CASSFLMGAGGYTF
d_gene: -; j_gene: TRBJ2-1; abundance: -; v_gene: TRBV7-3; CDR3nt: TGTGCCAGCAGCTTAAATCCTCGGGGTGAGCAGTTCTTC; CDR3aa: CASSLNPRGEQFF
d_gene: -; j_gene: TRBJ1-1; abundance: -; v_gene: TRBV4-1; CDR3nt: TGCGCCAGCAGCCCACGTTATGGCGGAAGGAACACTGAAGCTTTCTTT; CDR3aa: CASSPRYGGRNTEAFF
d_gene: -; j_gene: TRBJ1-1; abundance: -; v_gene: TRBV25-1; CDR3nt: TGTGCCAGTAGGGGAGGTGGCCCTGAAGCTTTCTTT; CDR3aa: CASRGGGPEAFF
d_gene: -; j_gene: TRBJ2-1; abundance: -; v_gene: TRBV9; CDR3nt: TGTGCCAGCAGCGGATCAGGGCCCTACAATGAGCAGTTCTTC; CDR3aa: CASSGSGPYNEQFF
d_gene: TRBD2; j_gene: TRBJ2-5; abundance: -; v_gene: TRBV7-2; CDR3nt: TGTGCCAGCAGCCCGTCTTGGAGCGGGGGGGCCAGTAAAGAGACCCAGTACTTC; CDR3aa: CASSPSWSGGASKETQYF
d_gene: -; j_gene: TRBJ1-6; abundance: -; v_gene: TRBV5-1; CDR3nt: TGCGCCAGCAGCGGTCGGACCGGGGGAGATTCACCCCTCCACTTT; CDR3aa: CASSGRTGGDSPLHF
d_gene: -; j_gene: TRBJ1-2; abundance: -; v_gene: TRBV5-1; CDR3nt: TGCGCCAGCAGCCGACGGACTGAGGATGGCTACACCTTC; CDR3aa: CASSRRTEDGYTF
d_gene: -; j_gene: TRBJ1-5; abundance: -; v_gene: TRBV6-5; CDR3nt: TGTGCCAGCAGCCCCGGACAGATTAATCAGCCCCAGCATTTT; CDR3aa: CASSPGQINQPQHF
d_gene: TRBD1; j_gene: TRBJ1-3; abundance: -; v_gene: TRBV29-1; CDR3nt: TGCAGCGCCCGACAGGGGCGCTCTGGAAACACCATATATTTT; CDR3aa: CSARQGRSGNTIYF
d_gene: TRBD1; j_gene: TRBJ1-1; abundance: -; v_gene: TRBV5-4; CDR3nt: TGTGCCAGCAGCTTTGTTACAGGGGGCGGGGAAGAAGCTTTCTTT; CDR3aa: CASSFVTGGGEEAFF
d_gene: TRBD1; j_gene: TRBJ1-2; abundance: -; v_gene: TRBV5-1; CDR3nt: TGCGCCAGCAGCTTGGGGACAGGGGGCTATAACTATGGCTACACCTTC; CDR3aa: CASSLGTGGYNYGYTF
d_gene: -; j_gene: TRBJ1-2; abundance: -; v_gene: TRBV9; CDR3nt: TGTGCCAGCAGCCCAGTGGGGGGGCGCGAACATGGCTACACCTTC; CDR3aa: CASSPVGGREHGYTF
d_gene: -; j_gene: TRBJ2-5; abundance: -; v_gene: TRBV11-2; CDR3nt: TGTGCCAGCAGCCTGGGGGCCCGAAGACGAAAGACCCAGTACTTC; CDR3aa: CASSLGARRRKTQYF
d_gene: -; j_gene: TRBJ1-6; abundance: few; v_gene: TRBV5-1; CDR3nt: TGCGCCAGCAGGAGCGGGATGCTAGGGGGTTCACCCCTCCACTTT; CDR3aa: CASRSGMLGGSPLHF
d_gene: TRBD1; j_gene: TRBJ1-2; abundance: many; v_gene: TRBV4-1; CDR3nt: TGCGCCAGCAGCCAAGATAGCTTGGGGACAGGGGGTTTCGGCTACACCTTC; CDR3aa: CASSQDSLGTGGFGYTF
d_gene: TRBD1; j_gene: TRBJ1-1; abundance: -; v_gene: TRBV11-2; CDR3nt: TGTGCCAGCACCATCCTCGGGACAGGGACTACTGAAGCTTTCTTT; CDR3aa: CASTILGTGTTEAFF
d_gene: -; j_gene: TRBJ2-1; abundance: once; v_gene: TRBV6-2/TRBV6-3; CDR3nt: TGTGCCAGCAGTTACGCCCTAGCGAGTGAGCAGTTCTTC; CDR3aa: CASSYALASEQFF
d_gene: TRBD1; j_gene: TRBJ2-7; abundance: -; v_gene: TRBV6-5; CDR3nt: TGTGCCAGCAGCGGGACAGTGAGACACTACGAGCAGTACTTC; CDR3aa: CASSGTVRHYEQYF
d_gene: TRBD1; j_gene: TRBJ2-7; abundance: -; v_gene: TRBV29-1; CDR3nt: TGCAGCGTTGAAAGGCGGACAGGGGACCCCGAGCAGTACTTC; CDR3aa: CSVERRTGDPEQYF
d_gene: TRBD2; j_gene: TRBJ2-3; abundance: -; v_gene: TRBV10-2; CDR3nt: TGCGCCACTTCGAACCGGAGGCGGGGGGGCGGCACAGATACGCAGTATTTT; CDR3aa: CATSNRRRGGGTDTQYF
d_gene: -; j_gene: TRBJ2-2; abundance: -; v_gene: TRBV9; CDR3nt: TGTGCCAGCACTAAAGGGGGGGGGACCCCCTCGAACACCGGGGAGCTGTTTTTT; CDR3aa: CASTKGGGTPSNTGELFF
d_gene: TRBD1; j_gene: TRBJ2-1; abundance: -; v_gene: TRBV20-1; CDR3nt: TGCAGCCACCAGGGGGCAAATGAGCAGTTCTTC; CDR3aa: CSHQGANEQFF
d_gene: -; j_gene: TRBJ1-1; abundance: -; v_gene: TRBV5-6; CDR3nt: TGTGCCAGCAGTCTGGTTGGGTGGGGCAGCGACTTCCCTGCAGCTTTCTTT; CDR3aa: CASSLVGWGSDFPAAFF
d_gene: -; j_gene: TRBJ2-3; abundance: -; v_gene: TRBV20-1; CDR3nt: TGCAGTGGTGGACAAGATACGCAGTATTTT; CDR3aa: CSGGQDTQYF
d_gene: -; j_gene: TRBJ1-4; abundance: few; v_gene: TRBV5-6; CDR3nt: TGTGCCAGCAGCTTGGCCCGGTGGGGGGAAAATAATGAAAAACTGTTTTTT; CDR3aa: CASSLARWGENNEKLFF
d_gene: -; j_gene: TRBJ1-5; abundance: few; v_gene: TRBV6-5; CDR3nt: TGTGCCAGCTTTAAACCGGGGAAGGGCAATCAGCCCCAGCATTTT; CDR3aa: CASFKPGKGNQPQHF
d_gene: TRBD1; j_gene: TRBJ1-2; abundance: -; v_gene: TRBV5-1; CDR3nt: TGCGCCAGCAGCCTGACGACAGGGCTTTCTAACTATGGCTACACCTTC; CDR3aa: CASSLTTGLSNYGYTF
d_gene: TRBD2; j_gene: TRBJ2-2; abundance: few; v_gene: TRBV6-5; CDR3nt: TGTGCCAGCAGTTATGCGGGGGGCCTGGAGCTGTTTTTT; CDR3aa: CASSYAGGLELFF
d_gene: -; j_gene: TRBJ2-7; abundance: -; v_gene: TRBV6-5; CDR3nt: TGTGCCAGCAGTTACGGGCACAGAGCCTACGAGCAGTACTTC; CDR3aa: CASSYGHRAYEQYF
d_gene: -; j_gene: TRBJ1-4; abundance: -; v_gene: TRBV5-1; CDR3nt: TGCGCCAGCAGCCGAACAGGGACGACTAATGAAAAACTGTTTTTT; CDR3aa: CASSRTGTTNEKLFF
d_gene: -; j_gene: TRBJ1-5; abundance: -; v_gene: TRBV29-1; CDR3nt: TGCAGCGTTGGACAGGGCAATCAGCCCCAGCATTTT; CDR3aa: CSVGQGNQPQHF
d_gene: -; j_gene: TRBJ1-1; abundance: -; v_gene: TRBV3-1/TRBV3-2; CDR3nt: TGTGCCAGCAGCCAGGGGCGCACTGAAGCTTTCTTT; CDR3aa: CASSQGRTEAFF
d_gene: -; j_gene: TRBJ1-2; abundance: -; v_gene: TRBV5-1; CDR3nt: TGCGCCAGCAGCTTGGCCGGGACAAGGACCTATGGCTACACCTTC; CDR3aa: CASSLAGTRTYGYTF
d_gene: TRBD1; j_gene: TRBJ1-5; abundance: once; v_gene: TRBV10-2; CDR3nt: TGCGCCAGCAGTGACAAGGGGGCCCAGCCCCAGCATTTT; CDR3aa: CASSDKGAQPQHF
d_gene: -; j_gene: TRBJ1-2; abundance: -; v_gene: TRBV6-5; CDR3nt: TGTGCCAGCAGCAAGGGAGGGCTCGTTGGCTACACCTTC; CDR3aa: CASSKGGLVGYTF
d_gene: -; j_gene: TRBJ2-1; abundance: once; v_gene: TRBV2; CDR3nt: TGTGCCAGCAGTATGATCCAGGGGGGTGAGCAGTTCTTC; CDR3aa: CASSMIQGGEQFF
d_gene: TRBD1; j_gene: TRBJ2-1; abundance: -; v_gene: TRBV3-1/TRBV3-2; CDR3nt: TGTGCCAGCAGCCCGTTAGGGACAGTCGCCTCCAACAATGAGCAGTTCTTC; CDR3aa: CASSPLGTVASNNEQFF
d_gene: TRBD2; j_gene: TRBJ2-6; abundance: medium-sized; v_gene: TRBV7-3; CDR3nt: TGTGCCAGCAGCCCCTTCCGGGGGGGACTTTCTGGGGCCAACGTCCTGACTTTC; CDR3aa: CASSPFRGGLSGANVLTF
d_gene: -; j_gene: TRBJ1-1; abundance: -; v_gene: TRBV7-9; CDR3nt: TGTGCCAGCAGCAACAGAGGCGGGGTGACTGAAGCTTTCTTT; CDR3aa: CASSNRGGVTEAFF
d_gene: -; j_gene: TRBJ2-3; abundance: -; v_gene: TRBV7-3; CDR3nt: TGTGCCAGCAGCCCCTACCAATCTAGCACAGATACGCAGTATTTT; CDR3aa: CASSPYQSSTDTQYF
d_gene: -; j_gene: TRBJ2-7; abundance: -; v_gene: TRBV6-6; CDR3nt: TGTGCCAGCAGGTGGGGGCCCAAAGACGAGCAGTACTTC; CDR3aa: CASRWGPKDEQYF
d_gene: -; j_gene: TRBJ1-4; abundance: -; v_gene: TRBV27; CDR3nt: TGTGCCAGCAGCTGGGGCGGGGGGGCTGCTGAAAAACTGTTTTTT; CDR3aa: CASSWGGGAAEKLFF
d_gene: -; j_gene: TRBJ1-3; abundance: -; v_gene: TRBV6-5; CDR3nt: TGTGCCAGCAGTTACTCTCGAGGGTATTCTGGAAACACCATATATTTT; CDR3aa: CASSYSRGYSGNTIYF
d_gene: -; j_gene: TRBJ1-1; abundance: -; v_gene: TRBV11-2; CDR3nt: TGTGCCAGCAGCTTAGCATGGGGGGACGAAGCTTTCTTT; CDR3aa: CASSLAWGDEAFF
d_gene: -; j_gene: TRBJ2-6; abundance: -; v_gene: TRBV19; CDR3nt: TGTGCCAGTACTGCTGGGAGTCTGGGGGCCAACGTCCTGACTTTC; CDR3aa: CASTAGSLGANVLTF
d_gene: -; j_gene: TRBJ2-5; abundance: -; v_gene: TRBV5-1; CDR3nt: TGCGCCAGCAGCCTCGGACAAATTCAAGAGACCCAGTACTTC; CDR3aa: CASSLGQIQETQYF
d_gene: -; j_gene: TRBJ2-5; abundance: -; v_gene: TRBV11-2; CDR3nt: TGTGCCAGCAGCGCGACAGACCAAGAGACCCAGTACTTC; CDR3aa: CASSATDQETQYF